Listed below are T cell receptor beta chains from one sample, sequenced in a study of human T cells and chemical hapten exposure. TCRdb fed the RACE reads into MiXCR, producing one record per CDR3 protein. The table has tens of thousands of distinct CDR3 sequences, 12% seen once. Sequenced here: whole blood, sampled in connection with sensitization to the hapten diphenylcyclopropenone (DPC). The receptors derive from a man younger than 45 with alopecia areata. Some clones in this sample may be carry-over from other donors' samples. CDR3s include the opening cysteine and the closing phenylalanine or tryptophan. Fields, in order: V gene, J gene, clone size, D gene, CDR3 protein, CDR3 DNA. D genes are given only for firm matches. The size of a clone is reported for some rows only, either as once, few or many, or as a class for expanded clones.

V gene: TRBV7-9; J gene: TRBJ1-2; clone size: .; D gene: .; CDR3 protein: CASSWGKPNYGYTF; CDR3 DNA: TGTGCCAGCAGCTGGGGGAAGCCTAACTATGGCTACACCTTC
V gene: TRBV28; J gene: TRBJ1-5; clone size: many; D gene: .; CDR3 protein: CASSLGSGFQPQHF; CDR3 DNA: TGTGCCAGCAGCCTCGGATCGGGATTTCAGCCCCAGCATTTT
V gene: TRBV5-1; J gene: TRBJ2-2; clone size: many; D gene: TRBD2; CDR3 protein: CASSPGLGNTGELFF; CDR3 DNA: TGCGCCAGCAGCCCCGGACTAGGGAACACCGGGGAGCTGTTTTTT
V gene: TRBV19; J gene: TRBJ2-1; clone size: many; D gene: TRBD2; CDR3 protein: CASSIKGLANSYNEQFF; CDR3 DNA: TGTGCCAGTAGTATCAAAGGACTAGCCAACTCCTACAATGAGCAGTTCTTC
V gene: TRBV12-3/TRBV12-4; J gene: TRBJ1-1; clone size: .; D gene: .; CDR3 protein: CASMGTMEAFF; CDR3 DNA: TGTGCCAGCATGGGCACCATGGAAGCTTTCTTT
V gene: TRBV7-9; J gene: TRBJ1-1; clone size: many; D gene: .; CDR3 protein: CASSLYQTTNTEAFF; CDR3 DNA: TGTGCCAGCAGCTTATACCAGACCACCAACACTGAAGCTTTCTTT
V gene: TRBV30; J gene: TRBJ1-1; clone size: many; D gene: TRBD1; CDR3 protein: CAWIRKQDRANTEAFF; CDR3 DNA: TGTGCCTGGATCCGAAAACAAGACAGGGCGAACACTGAAGCTTTCTTT
V gene: TRBV6-6; J gene: TRBJ2-3; clone size: few; D gene: TRBD1; CDR3 protein: CASSYRDRADTQYF; CDR3 DNA: TGTGCCAGCAGTTACCGGGACAGGGCAGATACGCAGTATTTT
V gene: TRBV5-1; J gene: TRBJ1-2; clone size: .; D gene: .; CDR3 protein: CASNPDSVPYGYTF; CDR3 DNA: TGCGCCAGCAATCCCGACAGCGTTCCCTATGGCTACACCTTC
V gene: TRBV12-3/TRBV12-4; J gene: TRBJ1-1; clone size: many; D gene: TRBD1; CDR3 protein: CASSLETGMNTEAFF; CDR3 DNA: TGTGCCAGCAGTTTAGAGACAGGGATGAACACTGAAGCTTTCTTT
V gene: TRBV9; J gene: TRBJ2-5; clone size: .; D gene: .; CDR3 protein: CASSVVTRSETQYF; CDR3 DNA: TGTGCCAGCAGCGTAGTGACCCGGTCGGAGACCCAGTACTTC
V gene: TRBV28; J gene: TRBJ2-7; clone size: many; D gene: .; CDR3 protein: CASSLRGLGEQYF; CDR3 DNA: TGTGCCAGCAGTTTAAGGGGCTTGGGGGAGCAGTACTTC
V gene: TRBV12-3/TRBV12-4; J gene: TRBJ1-2; clone size: many; D gene: .; CDR3 protein: CASSLRVGDGYTF; CDR3 DNA: TGTGCCAGCAGTTTACGAGTCGGTGATGGCTACACCTTC
V gene: TRBV4-2; J gene: TRBJ1-4; clone size: .; D gene: TRBD1; CDR3 protein: CASSQQPEQGNEKLFF; CDR3 DNA: TGTGCCAGCAGCCAACAACCGGAACAGGGGAATGAAAAACTGTTTTTT
V gene: TRBV5-5; J gene: TRBJ2-7; clone size: .; D gene: .; CDR3 protein: CASSIHHEQYF; CDR3 DNA: TGTGCCAGCAGCATACACCACGAGCAGTACTTC
V gene: TRBV7-9; J gene: TRBJ1-2; clone size: few; D gene: .; CDR3 protein: CASSSGQSGSYGYTF; CDR3 DNA: TGTGCCAGCAGCTCCGGACAGAGTGGATCCTATGGCTACACCTTC
V gene: TRBV29-1; J gene: TRBJ2-7; clone size: .; D gene: .; CDR3 protein: CSVNGEEEQYF; CDR3 DNA: TGCAGCGTCAACGGGGAAGAGGAGCAGTACTTC
V gene: TRBV7-2; J gene: TRBJ1-1; clone size: .; D gene: TRBD1; CDR3 protein: CASSPDRGRHTEAFF; CDR3 DNA: TGTGCCAGCAGCCCGGACAGGGGGCGACACACTGAAGCTTTCTTT
V gene: TRBV18; J gene: TRBJ1-5; clone size: many; D gene: .; CDR3 protein: CASSPSKGVSSNQPQHF; CDR3 DNA: TGTGCCAGCTCACCCTCCAAAGGGGTATCCAGCAATCAGCCCCAGCATTTT
V gene: TRBV10-3; J gene: TRBJ1-5; clone size: .; D gene: .; CDR3 protein: CATSDSFGEGNQPQHF; CDR3 DNA: TGTGCCACCAGTGACAGTTTTGGGGAGGGCAATCAGCCCCAGCATTTT
V gene: TRBV6-5; J gene: TRBJ1-4; clone size: .; D gene: TRBD1; CDR3 protein: CASRAGDSRNEKLFF; CDR3 DNA: TGTGCCAGCAGAGCAGGGGACAGTCGTAATGAAAAACTGTTTTTT
V gene: TRBV7-9; J gene: TRBJ1-1; clone size: .; D gene: .; CDR3 protein: CASSLDQGTEAFF; CDR3 DNA: TGTGCCAGCAGCTTAGATCAGGGCACTGAAGCTTTCTTT
V gene: TRBV9; J gene: TRBJ2-3; clone size: many; D gene: TRBD2; CDR3 protein: CASSVVGLATDTQYF; CDR3 DNA: TGTGCCAGCAGCGTAGTGGGACTAGCTACAGATACGCAGTATTTT
V gene: TRBV9; J gene: TRBJ2-7; clone size: few; D gene: .; CDR3 protein: CASSVDGAGNYYEQYF; CDR3 DNA: TGTGCCAGCAGCGTAGACGGGGCAGGAAATTACTACGAGCAGTACTTC
V gene: TRBV28; J gene: TRBJ2-2; clone size: .; D gene: .; CDR3 protein: CATSAVRTGELFF; CDR3 DNA: TGTGCCACCAGCGCCGTGCGCACCGGGGAGCTGTTTTTT
V gene: TRBV6-5; J gene: TRBJ1-6; clone size: many; D gene: .; CDR3 protein: CASSYSKSSYNSPLHF; CDR3 DNA: TGTGCCAGCAGTTACTCCAAGAGCTCCTATAATTCACCCCTCCACTTT
V gene: TRBV19; J gene: TRBJ2-7; clone size: many; D gene: TRBD1; CDR3 protein: CASGPGTGIYEQYF; CDR3 DNA: TGTGCCAGTGGCCCCGGGACAGGGATCTACGAGCAGTACTTC
V gene: TRBV7-2; J gene: TRBJ2-1; clone size: .; D gene: .; CDR3 protein: CASSLRSSYNEQFF; CDR3 DNA: TGTGCCAGCAGCTTACGGAGCTCCTACAATGAGCAGTTCTTC
V gene: TRBV3-1; J gene: TRBJ2-2; clone size: .; D gene: TRBD2; CDR3 protein: CASSKRGPNTGELFF; CDR3 DNA: TGTGCCAGCAGTAAGCGGGGGCCGAACACCGGGGAGCTGTTTTTT
V gene: TRBV4-3; J gene: TRBJ1-6; clone size: few; D gene: .; CDR3 protein: CASSQEGRPNSPLHF; CDR3 DNA: TGCGCCAGCAGCCAAGAGGGCCGTCCTAATTCACCCCTCCACTTT
V gene: TRBV2; J gene: TRBJ1-4; clone size: .; D gene: .; CDR3 protein: CASSDRPKLFF; CDR3 DNA: TGTGCCAGCAGTGACCGACCAAAACTGTTTTTT
V gene: TRBV4-2; J gene: TRBJ1-2; clone size: many; D gene: TRBD1; CDR3 protein: CASTGTALKYYGYTF; CDR3 DNA: TGTGCCAGCACCGGGACAGCCCTAAAGTACTATGGCTACACCTTC
V gene: TRBV20-1; J gene: TRBJ1-5; clone size: few; D gene: .; CDR3 protein: CSASPGDLPPNQPQHF; CDR3 DNA: TGCAGTGCTAGTCCAGGGGACCTACCCCCCAATCAGCCCCAGCATTTT
V gene: TRBV29-1; J gene: TRBJ1-2; clone size: many; D gene: .; CDR3 protein: CSVPPQAEAYGYTF; CDR3 DNA: TGCAGCGTTCCACCACAGGCCGAAGCCTATGGCTACACCTTC
V gene: TRBV7-3; J gene: TRBJ2-3; clone size: .; D gene: .; CDR3 protein: CASSPRQEEYF; CDR3 DNA: TGTGCCAGCAGTCCAAGACAGGAGGAGTATTTT